Presented here are 17 T cell receptor beta chains from one specimen sequenced in a study of human T cells and chemical hapten exposure. Time point specified: pre-sensitization, week 0. Documented treatment: therapeutic diphenylcyclopropenone sensitization with weekly scalp DPC. TCRdb independently ran MiXCR on the RACE reads; one entry per CDR3 protein. This table has roughly 120,000 distinct CDR3 sequences, about 13% appearing once. The sample consisted of whole blood, taken in connection with sensitization to the hapten diphenylcyclopropenone (DPC). These receptors were obtained from a woman under 30 with alopecia areata. Some clones in this sample may be carry-over from other donors' samples.

This clonotype was seen ten or more times. V gene TRBV7-3 combines with J gene TRBJ2-5, with D unresolved. V gave up 4 bases and J gave up 2 bases, with 8 bases separating them. The germline V gene encodes CDR1 SGHTA and CDR2 FQGTGA. The length of the CDR3 is 13 residues. Here the CDR3 DNA reads TGTGCCAGCAGCTATGACGGACAAGAGACCCAGTACTTC. Residues: CASSYDGQETQYF. The full variable domain, its missing parts supplied by reference TRBV7-3 and TRBJ2-5, is GAGVSQTPSNKVTEKGKYVELRCDPISGHTALYWYRQSLGQGPEFLIYFQGTGAADDSGLPNDRFFAVRPEGSVSTLKIQRTERGDSAVYLCASSYDGQETQYFGPGTRLLVL.

The V call is TRBV6-2 or TRBV6-3, the J call TRBJ1-2; no firm D call. CDR1 is MNHEY, CDR2 SVGEGT, per germline. The germline V and J ends were trimmed by 10 bases and 4 bases, with 19 bases remaining between them. This CDR3 contains 14 residues. This CDR3 reads CATNREPPGYGYTF. CDR3 DNA: TGTGCCACCAACCGGGAACCACCTGGCTATGGCTACACCTTC.

This clonotype was counted many times. The J gene is TRBJ1-5, the V gene TRBV6-5; 8 nucleotides agree with TRBD1. Germline-derived CDR1 and CDR2 are MNHEY and SVGAGI. The CDR3 extends over 13 amino acids. Germline trimming cut 5 bases from V and 4 bases from J; bases unmatched to any gene: 1. In DNA, the CDR3 is TGTGCCAGCAGTCGACAGGGGAATCAGCCCCAGCATTTT. It is translated as CASSRQGNQPQHF.

The gene calls are TRBV6-6 and TRBJ2-7, with D tentatively TRBD1 (5 bases). This CDR3 has 13 amino acids. The V gene lost 4 bases and the J gene lost 3 bases, with 10 bases spanning the gap. CDR1 and CDR2 (germline): MNHNY, SVGAGI (reference sequence). The CDR3 coding sequence is TGTGCCAGCAGTTTGACAGTCCGCTACGAGCAGTACTTC. This gives the protein CASSLTVRYEQYF.

V usage is TRBV28 and J usage is TRBJ1-3; the match to TRBD1 covers 7 bases. V trimming: 6 bases; J trimming: 7 bases; junction bases outside the gene matches: 0. Germline V gives CDR1 MDHEN, CDR2 SYDVKM. The CDR3 extends over 11 amino acids. CDR3 sequence (DNA): TGTGCCAGCAGACAGGGGAACACCATATATTTT. This codes for CASRQGNTIYF.

The chain has TRBV18 and TRBJ2-4, with TRBD2 matching 7 bases. This CDR3 is built from 16 residues. The V segment lost 3 bases and the J segment 0 bases; nucleotides outside the gene matches: 5. Germline loops: CDR1 KGHSH, CDR2 LQKENI. CDR3 sequence reads: CASSPTSARAKNIQYF. DNA for the CDR3: TGTGCCAGCTCACCTACTAGCGCCCGAGCCAAAAACATTCAGTACTTC. The whole variable domain, remainder taken from reference TRBV18 and TRBJ2-4, is NAGVMQNPRHLVRRRGQEARLRCSPMKGHSHVYWYRQLPEEGLKFMVYLQKENIIDESGMPKERFSAEFPKEGPSILRIQQVVRGDSAAYFCASSPTSARAKNIQYFGAGTRLSVL.

This clonotype came up a few times. The CDR3 protein is CASSEAPQETQYF. In DNA, the CDR3 is TGTGCCAGTTCAGAGGCACCACAAGAGACCCAGTACTTC. The V and J genes are TRBV12-3 or TRBV12-4 and TRBJ2-5; D is unresolved. Trimming removed 9 bases at V and 2 bases at J, with 13 bases between. This CDR3 region has 13 residues.

The chain combines TRBV7-9 with TRBJ2-7; D is undetermined. Germline V gene lookup returns CDR1 SEHNR and CDR2 FQNEAQ (reference sequence). The CDR3 covers 13 residues. Trimming removed 5 bases at V and 7 bases at J, with 15 bases between. CDR3 sequence: CASSPVVNVEQYF. CDR3 nucleotide sequence: TGTGCCAGCAGCCCCGTGGTGAACGTGGAGCAGTACTTC.

V usage is TRBV4-2 and J usage is TRBJ1-1; D gene unclear. Germline CDR1 reads LGHNA; CDR2 reads YNFKEQ. Between the trimmed V and J ends, which lost 0 bases and 1 base, there was a span of 6 bases. The CDR3 is 14 residues long. The CDR3 region is CASSQDKANTEAFF. CDR3 sequence (DNA): TGTGCCAGCAGCCAAGATAAAGCGAACACTGAAGCTTTCTTT.

The chain is built from TRBV7-9 and TRBJ2-5; D possibly uses TRBD1 or TRBD2 (5 bases each). CDR1 SEHNR and CDR2 FQNEAQ come from the germline V gene (reference sequence). CDR3 length: 14 residues. V was clipped by 5 bases and J by 7 bases, with 17 bases between them. DNA for the CDR3: TGTGCCAGCAGCCCCGACTGGGACGAGGGGACCCAGTACTTC. This translates into CASSPDWDEGTQYF.

This clonotype was counted between two and nine times. J is TRBJ1-2 and V is TRBV20-1; 7 nucleotides line up with TRBD1. CDR1 and CDR2 from the germline V gene are DFQATT and SNEGSKA (reference sequence). V dropped 5 bases and J dropped 4; count of bases not matched to a gene: 13. The CDR3 sequence is 15 residues long. CDR3 coding DNA: TGCAGTGCTTCGACTAGGGACAGCCTCCTCTATGGCTACACCTTC. Translating it yields CSASTRDSLLYGYTF.

This clonotype has at least ten counts. The V and J genes are TRBV6-5 and TRBJ1-1; no reliable D call. This CDR3 contains 11 residues. The V end lost 8 bases, the J end lost 0 bases, and 4 bases lay between the germline ends. CDR1 MNHEY and CDR2 SVGAGI come from the germline V gene. CDR3 DNA sequence: TGTGCCAGCGCGATGAACACTGAAGCTTTCTTT. It specifies CASAMNTEAFF.

This sequence joins TRBV12-3 or TRBV12-4 and TRBJ1-2, with D tentatively TRBD1 (6 bases). The ends were cut back, 3 bases at V and 4 bases at J, with 18 bases in the middle. The CDR3 sequence is 16 residues long. In DNA, the CDR3 is TGTGCCAGCAGTTTGTTGCGGGGGCCCCGCACCTATGGCTACACCTTC. Translated, it gives CASSLLRGPRTYGYTF.

This clonotype was picked up many times. The rearrangement uses TRBV7-9 and TRBJ1-2; the match to TRBD1 covers 8 bases. The CDR3 runs to 16 residues. Trimming at V came to 3 bases and at J to 5 bases, leaving 11 bases not matched to a gene. Germline values: CDR1 SEHNR, CDR2 FQNEAQ (reference sequence). CDR3 loop: CASSFPGTGDRYGYTF. The DNA of the CDR3 is TGTGCCAGCAGCTTTCCCGGGACAGGTGATCGGTATGGCTACACCTTC.

The chain carries TRBV28 and TRBJ1-1; 7 nucleotides align to TRBD1. The CDR3 covers 15 residues. The V and J ends lost 5 bases and 1 base, in that order; junction bases with no gene match: 7. Germline loops: CDR1 MDHEN, CDR2 SYDVKM. CDR3 amino acids: CASSQIRGANTEAFF. The DNA of the CDR3 is TGTGCCAGCAGTCAGATCAGGGGGGCGAACACTGAAGCTTTCTTT. The full variable domain, with the rest looked up from reference TRBV28 and TRBJ1-1, is DVKVTQSSRYLVKRTGEKVFLECVQDMDHENMFWYRQDPGLGLRLIYFSYDVKMKEKGDIPEGYSVSREKKERFSLILESASTNQTSMYLCASSQIRGANTEAFFGQGTRLTVV.

This clonotype was counted a few times. The chain links TRBV6-5 to TRBJ1-5; D is uncertain. Germline V CDR1 and CDR2: MNHEY, SVGAGI. The germline V and J ends were trimmed by 6 bases and 3 bases, with 9 bases remaining between them. The CDR3 length is 13 residues. The CDR3 is CASRAIHNQPQHF. As DNA, the CDR3 is TGTGCCAGCAGGGCTATACACAATCAGCCCCAGCATTTT.

This clonotype has ten or more counts. The chain uses TRBV11-2 and TRBJ2-1; the D gene is possibly TRBD2 (6 bases). CDR1 is SGHAT, CDR2 FQNNGV, per germline. Trimming cost V 5 bases and J 9 bases, with 14 bases left between them. The CDR3 is made up of 13 amino acids. The CDR3 DNA is TGTGCCAGCAGCCCTCAGGGACTTACTGAGCAGTTCTTC. Amino acids: CASSPQGLTEQFF.